The TCR beta chain under discussion was sequenced for a study of shared clonotypes between healthy human individuals. A note on this clone: Its cognate antigen is unknown.

As defined, naive CD8 cells were CD45RO-negative and positively selected for CCR7, with terminally differentiated effector memory CD45RA+ cells excluded. This was a deep-level run. The authors split each subset's genomic DNA evenly across several immunoSEQ plates. Clones were sequenced by immunoSEQ multiplex PCR, and TCRdb holds only the in-frame ones, with some missing. Here the sample spans around 2,100,000 clones, approximately 95% being singletons. The V segment lost 4 bases and the J segment 8 bases; nucleotides outside the gene matches: 4. CDR1 and CDR2 (germline): SGHNT, YYREEE (reference sequence). The length of the CDR3 is 14 residues. Points from the study as a whole: Unshared clonotypes carried lower generation probabilities than those common to all four donors. Rarefaction showed that sequencing of sorted subsets was incomplete (despite large depth).

The sample was naive CD8+ T cells sorted from blood. The rearrangement links TRBV5-4 to TRBJ1-4; 11 bases agree with TRBD1. This TCR was sampled from a man aged 18 to 29 in good health. CDR3 residues: CASSQGQGDEKLFF. The CDR3 region has the DNA TGTGCCAGCAGCCAGGGACAGGGGGACGAAAAACTGTTTTTT.